This T cell receptor beta chain comes out of a study of shared clonotypes between healthy human individuals. The table lists this clone with a few counts. Sequencing used immunoSEQ multiplex PCR; TCRdb keeps in-frame clones, though not all of them. The sample holds fewer than 500,000 clones, almost 80% seen once. The germline gives CDR1 KGHSH, CDR2 LQKENI. This CDR3 has 18 residues. The J segment lost 0 bases and the V segment lost 0 bases, leaving 9 bases of the junction unmatched. The sequencing sample was made of PBMCs. J is TRBJ1-1 and V is TRBV18, with 8 bases identical to TRBD1. The TCR sequence derives from a woman between 35 and 50 years old in good health. Some clones in this sample may be carry-over from other donors' samples. The CDR3 sequence: CASSPPGQAASVNTEAFF. The CDR3 DNA is TGTGCCAGCTCACCACCGGGACAGGCCGCTTCCGTGAACACTGAAGCTTTCTTT.